This T cell receptor (beta chain) comes out of a study of Ad26.COV2.S vaccination and SARS-CoV-2 variants. As to this clone: The sample holds other DNA sequences that translate to the same CDR3.

Data came from immunoSEQ multiplex PCR; TCRdb stores just in-frame clones and leaves some out. The sample carries some 500,000 clones, approximately 89% recorded once. The sample's treatment: some 20 received Ad26.COV2.S at low or high dose, single or two shots; roughly 5 received placebo; per-sample allocation not given. All samples were drawn on day 63, counting from the first vaccine or placebo injection. Trimming took off 3 bases at V and 0 bases at J, with 12 bases between the two ends. The CDR3 length is 15 residues. The germline V gene encodes CDR1 DFQATT and CDR2 SNEGSKA (reference sequence).

The sequence was obtained from a person aged 18 to 65 who received the Ad26.COV2.S COVID-19 vaccine or a placebo. This chain links TRBV20-1 with TRBJ2-1; D remains ambiguous. Source: peripheral blood, taken in a trial of Ad26.COV2.S vaccine versus placebo. The CDR3 loop is CSASNRRSSYNEQFF. The CDR3, as DNA: TGCAGTGCTAGTAACCGGCGGAGCTCCTACAATGAGCAGTTCTTC.